The 21 T cell receptor beta chains presented below share a single source sample, sequenced in a study of blood T cell repertoires in COVID-19. The protocol was immunoSEQ multiplex PCR, while the TCRdb copy is restricted to in-frame clones and leaves out a portion. The table shows approximately 280,000 clones, with roughly 85% occurring only once. Sequencing used peripheral blood. All receptors come from a man aged 45-60 years with active or convalescent COVID-19.

The chain combines TRBV5-1 with TRBJ2-1, with D maybe TRBD2 (6 bases). Trimming took off 3 bases at V and 10 bases at J, with 23 bases between the two ends. The germline V gene has CDR1 SGHRS and CDR2 YFSETQ. The CDR3 spans 16 residues. The DNA of the CDR3 is TGCGCCAGCAGCTGGGGCTTGGACTCTCTGAGCGGGGAGCAGTTCTTC. Translation: CASSWGLDSLSGEQFF.

The chain carries TRBV21-1 and TRBJ1-1. TRBV21-1 is a known pseudogene. The CDR3 is made up of 15 amino acids. The CDR3 coding sequence is TGTGCCAGCAGCAAAGTGCAGCCTGCGGGCACTGAAGCTTTCTTT. This gives the protein CASSKVQPAGTEAFF.

V is TRBV6-1 and J is TRBJ2-1; 8 bases are shared with TRBD2. With V trimmed by 1 base and J by 8 bases, 7 bases remained unmatched. CDR3 length: 15 amino acids. The germline V gene has CDR1 MNHNS and CDR2 SASEGT. CDR3 amino acids: CASSEGSGSQYEQFF. Here the CDR3 DNA reads TGTGCCAGCAGTGAAGGGAGCGGGAGCCAATATGAGCAGTTCTTC.

The chain employs TRBV3-1 (or the pseudogene TRBV3-2) and TRBJ2-5, with TRBD2 as a possible D gene (7 bases). Trimming took off 7 bases at V and 4 bases at J, with 28 bases between the two ends. This CDR3 spans 18 amino acids. Germline V lookup: CDR1 LGHDT, CDR2 YNNKEL (reference sequence). DNA for the CDR3: TGTGCCAGCACCCCCCTGGGGGGCCTAGCGGTCGGGGGAGAGACCCAGTACTTC. Translation: CASTPLGGLAVGGETQYF.

V usage is TRBV11-2 and J usage is TRBJ2-3, with 8 bases identical to TRBD2. This CDR3 spans 18 amino acids. V lost 4 bases and J lost 2; bases outside the gene matches: 14. The germline CDR1 and CDR2 sequences are SGHAT and FQNNGV. The CDR3 loop is CASSSSGLAATITDTQYF. Written as DNA, the CDR3 is TGTGCCAGCAGCTCCTCCGGACTAGCAGCTACTATCACAGATACGCAGTATTTT.

This sequence joins TRBV6-4 and TRBJ2-1; TRBD2 aligns across 9 bases. V gave up 5 bases and J gave up 2 bases; unmatched junction bases: 7. CDR1 is MRHNA and CDR2 is SNTAGT in the germline V gene. The CDR3 extends over 16 amino acids. In DNA form, the CDR3 reads TGTGCCAGCAGTCCTAGCGGGGAGAGGCCCTACAATGAGCAGTTCTTC. Translation: CASSPSGERPYNEQFF.

This clone has more than one count but fewer than ten. The chain recombines TRBV7-3 with TRBJ2-7; D uncertain. Trimming removed 4 bases from V and 9 bases from J, with 10 bases in between. Germline values: CDR1 SGHTA, CDR2 FQGTGA. This CDR3 contains 11 residues. CDR3 nucleotide sequence: TGTGCCAGCAGCTGGCGGCCGTGGCAGTACTTC. It translates to CASSWRPWQYF.

The chain has TRBV2 and TRBJ2-6; D perhaps matches TRBD1 (5 bases). Between the trimmed V and J ends, which lost 3 bases and 4 bases, there was a span of 10 bases. This CDR3 comprises 15 residues. Germline values: CDR1 SNHLY, CDR2 FYNNEI. The CDR3 region is CASSEDNPGANVLTF. The CDR3 nucleotides read TGTGCCAGCAGTGAGGACAATCCAGGGGCCAACGTCCTGACTTTC.

This chain joins TRBV10-3 and TRBJ2-1; 7 bases fit TRBD2. V shed 6 bases and J 2 bases; nucleotides not matched to a gene: 16. The V gene's germline CDR1 is ENHRY and CDR2 SYGVKD. The CDR3 extends over 18 amino acids. The CDR3 loop reads CAISSGGGTGSTYNEQFF. The CDR3 nucleotides read TGTGCCATCAGCTCGGGAGGAGGTACCGGGAGCACCTACAATGAGCAGTTCTTC.

The gene calls are TRBV4-1 and TRBJ2-1, with 7 bases fitting TRBD2. CDR1 and CDR2 (germline): MGHRA, YSYEKL. The CDR3 runs 15 residues. The V segment lost 1 base and the J segment 15 bases; nucleotides outside the gene matches: 15. CDR3 protein: CASSQGVAGLVILFF. The CDR3 coding sequence is TGCGCCAGCAGCCAAGGGGTGGCTGGACTAGTTATTCTGTTCTTC.

The genes are TRBV28 and TRBJ2-7; D is unclear. The CDR3 totals 13 residues. V was pared by 2 bases and J by 7 bases, with 12 bases between. The germline CDR1 and CDR2 sequences are MDHEN and SYDVKM. The CDR3 region is CASSLQLRREQYF. The CDR3 DNA is TGTGCCAGCAGTTTACAGCTCCGGAGAGAGCAGTACTTC. The variable domain in full, completed from reference TRBV28 and TRBJ2-7, reads DVKVTQSSRYLVKRTGEKVFLECVQDMDHENMFWYRQDPGLGLRLIYFSYDVKMKEKGDIPEGYSVSREKKERFSLILESASTNQTSMYLCASSLQLRREQYFGPGTRLTVT.

The chain uses TRBV5-4 and TRBJ2-1, with D possibly TRBD2 on 5 matching bases. Trimming left V 3 bases short and J 0 bases short, with 10 bases between. The CDR3 consists of 15 residues. Germline loops: CDR1 SGHNT, CDR2 YYREEE (reference sequence). CDR3 loop: CASSSTMSSYNEQFF. CDR3 nucleotide sequence: TGTGCCAGCAGCTCGACTATGAGCTCCTACAATGAGCAGTTCTTC.

This clone showed up just once. The V call is TRBV21-1, the J call TRBJ1-5. TRBV21-1 is annotated as a pseudogene. The CDR3 runs to 15 residues. CDR3 in amino acids: CARSRGGLLGTPQHF. The CDR3 DNA reads TGTGCCAGATCCCGGGGGGGACTCCTCGGGACGCCCCAGCATTTT.

The CDR3 nucleotides read TGTGCCATCAGTGATGGACAGGAAGAGACCCAGTACTTC. This sequence encodes CAISDGQEETQYF. This chain connects TRBV10-3 to TRBJ2-5; 7 bases fit TRBD1. V dropped 3 bases and J dropped 3; count of bases not matched to a gene: 1. The CDR3 is 13 amino acids. The germline V gene has CDR1 ENHRY and CDR2 SYGVKD.

V gene TRBV29-1 combines with J gene TRBJ2-7, with 9 bases matching TRBD2. Germline CDR1 SQVTM, CDR2 ANQGSEA. This CDR3 has 17 amino acids. V shed 2 bases, J shed 8 bases, and the junction held 19 bases outside the gene matches. The CDR3 protein is CSVELLAAREGMAKQYF. The DNA of the CDR3 is TGCAGCGTTGAACTACTAGCGGCGCGGGAGGGGATGGCGAAGCAGTACTTC.

The chain combines TRBV4-1 with TRBJ2-2; D may be TRBD2 (5 bases). Germline assignment: CDR1 MGHRA and CDR2 YSYEKL. The CDR3 is made up of 15 amino acids. The V end was cut by 1 base, the J end by 3 bases, with 9 bases between. In nucleotides, the CDR3 is TGCGCCAGCAGCCAAGGACCCGGGGACACCGGGGAGCTGTTTTTT. This gives the protein CASSQGPGDTGELFF.

V gene TRBV4-2 combines with J gene TRBJ1-2; D gene unclear. V lost 0 bases and J 7 bases, leaving 15 bases between the germline ends. The CDR3 has 15 residues. Looked up from germline, CDR1 is LGHNA and CDR2 is YNFKEQ. The CDR3 here is CASSQDWVVGRGYTF. The CDR3 DNA is TGTGCCAGCAGCCAAGATTGGGTCGTGGGCCGTGGCTACACCTTC.

The V gene is TRBV19, the J gene TRBJ2-1, with D perhaps matching TRBD2 (5 bases). V lost 8 bases and J lost 6, with 17 bases in between. This CDR3 has 14 residues. The V gene's germline CDR1 is LNHDA and CDR2 SQIVND (reference sequence). The CDR3 protein is CASRERWESNEQFF. As DNA, the CDR3 is TGTGCCAGTCGAGAGCGGTGGGAGTCCAATGAGCAGTTCTTC.

This chain joins TRBV2 and TRBJ1-4, with D uncertain. Trimming removed 7 bases at V and 0 bases at J, with 12 bases between. Germline CDR1 SNHLY, CDR2 FYNNEI. The CDR3 covers 15 residues. CDR3 sequence reads: CASTTEIATNEKLFF. For the CDR3, the DNA is TGTGCCAGCACAACAGAAATTGCAACTAATGAAAAACTGTTTTTT.

This clone has a handful of counts. The rearrangement joins TRBV27 to TRBJ1-5; a possible D gene is TRBD1 (6 bases). The germline CDR1 and CDR2 sequences are MNHEY and SMNVEV (reference sequence). This CDR3 has 16 residues. Trimming removed 5 bases at V and 5 bases at J, with 19 bases between. CDR3 loop: CASSKEGDPRYQPQHF. CDR3 DNA: TGTGCCAGCAGTAAAGAGGGGGACCCCAGATATCAGCCCCAGCATTTT.

A single count supports this clone. The chain uses TRBV28 and TRBJ2-7; 9 bases fit TRBD2. V dropped 4 bases and J dropped 6; count of bases not matched to a gene: 7. CDR1 MDHEN and CDR2 SYDVKM come from the germline V gene. The CDR3 runs to 14 residues. The CDR3 DNA sequence: TGTGCCAGCAGTTCCGGGACTAGCCCCCTCGAGCAGTACTTC. It is translated as CASSSGTSPLEQYF. Full variable domain (missing parts from reference TRBV28 and TRBJ2-7): DVKVTQSSRYLVKRTGEKVFLECVQDMDHENMFWYRQDPGLGLRLIYFSYDVKMKEKGDIPEGYSVSREKKERFSLILESASTNQTSMYLCASSSGTSPLEQYFGPGTRLTVT.